Included here is one TCR beta chain sequence, with context. The sample is drawn from a study of shared clonotypes between healthy human individuals. J lost 0 bases, V lost 7 bases, and 14 bases had no gene match. The CDR3 extends over 18 amino acids. Germline CDR1 and CDR2: WNHNN and SYGVQD (reference sequence). Clones were sequenced by immunoSEQ multiplex PCR, and TCRdb holds only the in-frame ones, with some missing. Among around 690,000 clones listed, 90% were seen once. This receptor was taken from a man between 18 and 29 years old in good health. Some clones in this sample may be carry-over from other donors' samples. The chain employs TRBV10-1 and TRBJ2-3; 9 bases are shared with TRBD1. Material: memory CD8+ T cells from PBMCs. Subset indicated: CD45RO+ cells pooled with CCR7-negative TemRA cells. The CDR3 region is CASTLPGQGTISTDTQYF. The CDR3 nucleotides are TGCGCCAGCACGCTACCGGGACAGGGCACTATTAGCACAGATACGCAGTATTTT.